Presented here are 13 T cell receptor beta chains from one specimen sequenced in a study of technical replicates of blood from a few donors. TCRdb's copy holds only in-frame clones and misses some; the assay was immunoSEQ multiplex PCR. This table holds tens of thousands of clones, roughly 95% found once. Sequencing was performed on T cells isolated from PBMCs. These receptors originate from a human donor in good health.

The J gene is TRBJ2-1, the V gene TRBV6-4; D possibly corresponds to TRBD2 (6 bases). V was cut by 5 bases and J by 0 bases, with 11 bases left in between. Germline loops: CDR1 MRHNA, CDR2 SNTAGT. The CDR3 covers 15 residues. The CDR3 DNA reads TGTGCCAGCAGTAAGGGGAGGTTCTCCTACAATGAGCAGTTCTTC. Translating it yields CASSKGRFSYNEQFF.

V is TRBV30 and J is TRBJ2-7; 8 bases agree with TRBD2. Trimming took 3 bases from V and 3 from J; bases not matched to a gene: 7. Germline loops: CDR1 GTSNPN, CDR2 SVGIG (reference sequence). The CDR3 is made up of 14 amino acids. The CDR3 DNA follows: TGTGCCTGGAGACGGGAGGGGGGCCTCTACGAGCAGTACTTC. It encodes CAWRREGGLYEQYF.

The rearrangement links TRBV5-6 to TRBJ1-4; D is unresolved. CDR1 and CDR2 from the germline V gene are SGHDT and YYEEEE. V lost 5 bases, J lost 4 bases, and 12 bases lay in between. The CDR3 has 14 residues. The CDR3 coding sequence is TGTGCCAGCAGTCAAGACTTGATTAATGAAAAACTGTTTTTT. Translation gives CASSQDLINEKLFF.

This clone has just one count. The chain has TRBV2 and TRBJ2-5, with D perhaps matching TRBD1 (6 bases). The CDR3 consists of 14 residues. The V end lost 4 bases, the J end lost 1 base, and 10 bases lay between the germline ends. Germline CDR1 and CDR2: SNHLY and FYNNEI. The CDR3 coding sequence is TGTGCCAGCAGTGCCGGACAGACCCAAGAGACCCAGTACTTC. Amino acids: CASSAGQTQETQYF.

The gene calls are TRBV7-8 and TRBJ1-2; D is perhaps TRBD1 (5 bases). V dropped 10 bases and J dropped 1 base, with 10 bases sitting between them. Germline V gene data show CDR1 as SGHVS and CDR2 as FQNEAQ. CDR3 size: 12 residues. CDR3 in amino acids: CATLQVNYGYTF. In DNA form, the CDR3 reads TGTGCCACCTTACAGGTTAACTATGGCTACACCTTC.

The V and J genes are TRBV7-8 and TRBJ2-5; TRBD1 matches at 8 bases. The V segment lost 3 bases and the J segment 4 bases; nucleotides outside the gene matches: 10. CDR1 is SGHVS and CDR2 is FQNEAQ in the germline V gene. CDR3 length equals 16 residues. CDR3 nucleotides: TGTGCCAGCAGCTTTTATGGGACAGGTGGTCTAGAGACCCAGTACTTC. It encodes CASSFYGTGGLETQYF.

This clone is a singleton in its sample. CDR3 bases: TGTGCCAGCAGCTACACCCCCGGGAGTACCTACGAGCAGTACTTC. Translating it yields CASSYTPGSTYEQYF. The chain couples TRBV7-2 to TRBJ2-7; D may be TRBD2 (6 bases). Trimming took off 4 bases at V and 2 bases at J, with 15 bases between the two ends. CDR1 and CDR2 from the germline V gene are SGHTA and FQGNSA. The CDR3 is 15 amino acids.

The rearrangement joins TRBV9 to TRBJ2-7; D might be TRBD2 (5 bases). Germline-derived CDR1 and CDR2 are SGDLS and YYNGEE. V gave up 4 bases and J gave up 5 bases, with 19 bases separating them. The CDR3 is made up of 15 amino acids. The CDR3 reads CASSPYAGGVNEQYF. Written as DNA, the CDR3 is TGTGCCAGCAGCCCCTATGCGGGTGGGGTCAACGAGCAGTACTTC.

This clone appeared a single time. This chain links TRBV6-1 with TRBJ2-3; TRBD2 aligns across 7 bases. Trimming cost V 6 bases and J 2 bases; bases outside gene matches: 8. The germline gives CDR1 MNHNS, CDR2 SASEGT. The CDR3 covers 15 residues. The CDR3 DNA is TGTGCCAGCAGAGTTTTCCGGGACTACACAGATACGCAGTATTTT. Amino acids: CASRVFRDYTDTQYF.

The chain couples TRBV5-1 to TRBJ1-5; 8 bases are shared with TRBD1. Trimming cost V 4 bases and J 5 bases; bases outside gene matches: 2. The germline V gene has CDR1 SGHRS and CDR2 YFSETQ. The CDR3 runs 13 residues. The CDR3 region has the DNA TGCGCCAGCAGCCTGACAGGGGATCAGCCCCAGCATTTT. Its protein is CASSLTGDQPQHF.

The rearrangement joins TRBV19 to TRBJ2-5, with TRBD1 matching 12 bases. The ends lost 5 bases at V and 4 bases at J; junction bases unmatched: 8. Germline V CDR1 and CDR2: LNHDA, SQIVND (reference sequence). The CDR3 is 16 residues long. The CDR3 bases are TGTGCCAGTAGTGCCCCCCGGGACAGGGGGCGAGAGACCCAGTACTTC. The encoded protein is CASSAPRDRGRETQYF.

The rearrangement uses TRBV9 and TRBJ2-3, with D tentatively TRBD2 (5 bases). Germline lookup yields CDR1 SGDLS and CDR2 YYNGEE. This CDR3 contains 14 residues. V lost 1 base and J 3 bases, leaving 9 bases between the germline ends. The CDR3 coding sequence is TGTGCCAGCAGCGTAATAGCGATGACAGATACGCAGTATTTT. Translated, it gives CASSVIAMTDTQYF.

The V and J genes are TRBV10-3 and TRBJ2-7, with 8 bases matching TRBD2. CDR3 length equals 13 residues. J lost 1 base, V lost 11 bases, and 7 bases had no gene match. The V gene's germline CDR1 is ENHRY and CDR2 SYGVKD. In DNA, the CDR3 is TGTGCCGTCGGGGGGGACTTTTCCTACGAGCAGTACTTC. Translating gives CAVGGDFSYEQYF.